Below, one TCR beta chain is given with its context. This entry comes from a study of blood T cell repertoires in COVID-19. In the study overall: Spain, Italy and the United States supplied samples that represented acute and convalescent COVID-19. The analysed material was cDNA or gDNA that came from T cells, B-cell-depleted T cells, or PBMCs.

CDR3 length: 16 amino acids. From germline, CDR1 is SGDLS and CDR2 YYNGEE. The J segment lost 4 bases and the V segment lost 4 bases, leaving 12 bases of the junction unmatched. Those enrolled, adults aged 18 to 89 years, came from around 24 US areas. In the authors' workflow: From reference gene primer amplification, estimates of nucleated cell counts were derived. Repertoires were generated with immunoSEQ multiplex PCR, while TCRdb's copy carries only in-frame clones and drops some. V, J and clone size are taken as reported in that table, and D and trimming were inferred from the DNA itself. This table holds approximately 140,000 clones, 70% to 90% found once.

The rearrangement uses TRBV9 and TRBJ1-2; 8 bases agree with TRBD1. Material for sequencing was PBMCs or T cells enriched from blood (not recorded which). This receptor was obtained from a woman in her twenties or thirties with acute COVID-19. The CDR3: CASSKTGQGFAYGYTF. CDR3 coding DNA: TGTGCCAGCAGCAAAACAGGACAGGGATTTGCCTATGGCTACACCTTC.